The 25 T cell receptor beta chains reported below all come from one sample, sequenced in a study of tumor-infiltrating lymphocytes in localized non-small cell lung cancer. Profiled with immunoSEQ multiplex PCR; TCRdb holds only in-frame clones, not every one. Among 2,500 to 3,000 clones, approximately 60% were seen once, and the ten largest hold 9.5% to 10%. Input material: uninvolved lung tissue not adjacent to the tumor. All receptors derive from a human donor with non-small cell lung cancer.

The chain couples TRBV11-2 to TRBJ1-1; tentatively, D is TRBD1 (6 bases). V lost 7 bases to trimming and J lost 10 bases, with 16 bases between them. The germline V gene has CDR1 SGHAT and CDR2 FQNNGV. The CDR3 runs to 12 residues. The CDR3 sequence: CASNSGGALAFF. CDR3 DNA sequence: TGTGCCAGCAACTCCGGGGGGGCTCTAGCTTTCTTT. The whole variable domain, remainder taken from reference TRBV11-2 and TRBJ1-1, is EAGVAQSPRYKIIEKRQSVAFWCNPISGHATLYWYQQILGQGPKLLIQFQNNGVVDDSQLPKDRFSAERLKGVDSTLKIQPAKLEDSAVYLCASNSGGALAFFGQGTRLTVV.

Within the sample, this clone is medium-sized. J is TRBJ2-3 and V is TRBV6-1, with D hard to call. The germline CDR1 and CDR2 sequences are MNHNS and SASEGT. Deletions cut 1 base from V and 8 bases from J, with 19 bases between. The CDR3 consists of 16 residues. The CDR3 bases are TGTGCCAGCAGTGAAGACCCAGCGTTAACCTACGGTACGCAGTATTTT. Translating it yields CASSEDPALTYGTQYF.

This clone occurred a few times. The CDR3 region has the DNA TGTGCCAGCAGCCCATTCTGGGATGAGCAGTTCTTC. Its protein is CASSPFWDEQFF. This rearrangement joins TRBV11-2 to TRBJ2-1; no clear D gene. The ends were cut back, 5 bases at V and 8 bases at J, with 10 bases in the middle. The CDR3 sequence is 12 residues long. Germline-derived CDR1 and CDR2 are SGHAT and FQNNGV. The variable domain in full, completed from reference TRBV11-2 and TRBJ2-1, reads EAGVAQSPRYKIIEKRQSVAFWCNPISGHATLYWYQQILGQGPKLLIQFQNNGVVDDSQLPKDRFSAERLKGVDSTLKIQPAKLEDSAVYLCASSPFWDEQFFGPGTRLTVL.

This clone was recorded a few times. The chain is built from TRBV7-6 and TRBJ2-1, with 10 positions matching TRBD2. CDR3 length: 17 residues. Germline CDR1 reads SGHVS; CDR2 reads FNYEAQ. Losses at the gene ends were 5 bases for V and 9 bases for J; bases not matched to a gene: 16. This chain's CDR3 is CASSPRPASGSLGEQFF. The CDR3 DNA reads TGTGCCAGCAGCCCCCGTCCGGCTAGCGGGAGTTTAGGTGAGCAGTTCTTC.

In DNA form, the CDR3 reads TGCAGTGCTAGAGATCCGTCGACCCAGTACTTC. Translated: CSARDPSTQYF. The chain employs TRBV20-1 and TRBJ2-5; D call uncertain. Germline CDR1 is DFQATT and CDR2 is SNEGSKA (reference sequence). The CDR3 is 11 residues long. Trimming took 0 bases from V and 7 from J, leaving 6 bases between them.

This chain joins TRBV5-6 and TRBJ2-3; tentatively, D is TRBD1 (6 bases). CDR1 is SGHDT, CDR2 YYEEEE, per germline. This CDR3 has 15 residues. Trimming stripped 4 bases from V and 0 bases from J, with 12 bases between. CDR3 protein: CASSPRQASTDTQYF. CDR3 in DNA: TGTGCCAGCAGCCCGAGACAGGCTAGCACAGATACGCAGTATTTT.

By its share, this clone is large. The V call is TRBV9, the J call TRBJ1-1; 7 nucleotides align to TRBD1. The CDR3 loop spans 12 amino acids. The V segment lost 3 bases and the J segment 11 bases; nucleotides outside the gene matches: 7. Germline V lookup: CDR1 SGDLS, CDR2 YYNGEE. As DNA, the CDR3 is TGTGCCAGCAGCGCCGACAGGGCCCCGGCTTTCTTT. It is translated as CASSADRAPAFF. Combining the CDR3 with reference TRBV9 and TRBJ1-1 gives the whole variable domain DSGVTQTPKHLITATGQRVTLRCSPRSGDLSVYWYQQSLDQGLQFLIQYYNGEERAKGNILERFSAQQFPDLHSELNLSSLELGDSALYFCASSADRAPAFFGQGTRLTVV.

The J gene is TRBJ2-7, the V gene TRBV7-6; D is ambiguous. V was cut by 1 base and J by 4 bases, with 14 bases left in between. The CDR3 has 15 residues. CDR1 and CDR2 (germline): SGHVS, FNYEAQ. The CDR3 here is CASSLGPGTQYEQYF. The CDR3, as DNA: TGTGCCAGCAGCTTAGGGCCGGGTACCCAATACGAGCAGTACTTC. The complete variable domain, with remaining parts taken from reference TRBV7-6 and TRBJ2-7, reads GAGVSQSPRYKVTKRGQDVALRCDPISGHVSLYWYRQALGQGPEFLTYFNYEAQQDKSGLPNDRFSAERPEGSISTLTIQRTEQRDSAMYRCASSLGPGTQYEQYFGPGTRLTVT.

This clone was seen only a few times. This chain uses TRBV6-1 with TRBJ2-1; 10 bases match TRBD1. CDR3 size: 15 residues. Germline CDR1 MNHNS, CDR2 SASEGT. V was pared by 1 base and J by 3 bases, with 0 bases of the junction left unmatched. For the CDR3, the DNA is TGTGCCAGCAGTGAAGGGACAGGGGGCTACAATGAGCAGTTCTTC. This gives the protein CASSEGTGGYNEQFF.

The chain joins TRBV6-5 to TRBJ2-7, with D tentatively TRBD1 or TRBD2 (5 bases each). The germline V gene encodes CDR1 MNHEY and CDR2 SVGAGI. Trimming cost V 5 bases and J 0 bases, with 14 bases left between them. CDR3 size: 15 residues. The CDR3 bases are TGTGCCAGCAGTGGGGGTTATTTGTCCTCCTACGAGCAGTACTTC. It translates to CASSGGYLSSYEQYF.

The chain couples TRBV7-2 to TRBJ2-3, with D perhaps matching TRBD2 (6 bases). Germline values: CDR1 SGHTA, CDR2 FQGNSA. The CDR3 has 16 residues. V gave up 6 bases and J gave up 5 bases, with 21 bases separating them. CDR3 nucleotides: TGTGCCAGCAGAAGTAGACGTGGGGGGTTCATAGATACGCAGTATTTT. Amino acid sequence: CASRSRRGGFIDTQYF.

V usage is TRBV30 and J usage is TRBJ2-1; 7 bases fit TRBD2. Per germline, CDR1 GTSNPN and CDR2 SVGIG (reference sequence). J lost 8 bases, V lost 0 bases, and 1 base had no gene match. The CDR3 spans 12 residues. CDR3 region: CAWSVLAYEQFF. In nucleotides, the CDR3 is TGTGCCTGGAGTGTACTAGCGTATGAGCAGTTCTTC.

This clone is large in the sample. The sample carries other DNA sequences with the same CDR3. This chain links TRBV7-8 with TRBJ2-7, with D perhaps TRBD1 or TRBD2 (6 bases each). The V and J ends lost 1 base and 7 bases respectively, with 11 bases between them. The CDR3 runs 13 residues. Germline V CDR1 and CDR2: SGHVS, FQNEAQ. The CDR3 DNA sequence: TGTGCCAGCAGCTTAGACAGGGCGGGAGAGCAGTACTTC. This sequence encodes CASSLDRAGEQYF.

The V and J genes are TRBV4-1 and TRBJ2-7; TRBD1 might be the D (7 bases). The CDR3 is 16 amino acids. V lost 0 bases to trimming and J lost 3 bases, with 15 bases between them. CDR1 and CDR2 from the germline V gene are MGHRA and YSYEKL. CDR3 protein: CASSQDSGQVIYEQYF. As DNA, the CDR3 is TGCGCCAGCAGCCAAGATAGCGGACAGGTCATCTACGAGCAGTACTTC.

This rearrangement joins TRBV4-1 to TRBJ1-3, with D possibly TRBD1 on 5 matching bases. CDR1 MGHRA and CDR2 YSYEKL come from the germline V gene. Trimming left V 0 bases short and J 2 bases short, with 8 bases between. The CDR3 totals 15 residues. CDR3: CASSQEGAAGNTIYF. CDR3 bases: TGCGCCAGCAGCCAAGAAGGGGCGGCTGGAAACACCATATATTTT.

The chain recombines TRBV6-4 with TRBJ2-1; 8 nucleotides line up with TRBD1. CDR1 and CDR2 (germline): MRHNA, SNTAGT. CDR3 length: 15 residues. With V trimmed by 2 bases and J by 1 base, 1 base remained unmatched. The CDR3 bases are TGTGCCAGCAGTGACAGACAGGGGTCCTACAATGAGCAGTTCTTC. Amino acid sequence: CASSDRQGSYNEQFF.

The genes are TRBV20-1 and TRBJ2-3; D is uncertain. Trimming took off 7 bases at V and 3 bases at J, with 8 bases between the two ends. CDR3 length: 11 residues. Germline values: CDR1 DFQATT, CDR2 SNEGSKA (reference sequence). CDR3 sequence (DNA): TGCAGTGTGGTAATAACAGATACGCAGTATTTT. Translating gives CSVVITDTQYF.

The rearrangement links TRBV30 to TRBJ1-2; D gene unclear. V was pared by 1 base and J by 2 bases, with 11 bases between. This CDR3 spans 14 amino acids. The germline V gene has CDR1 GTSNPN and CDR2 SVGIG (reference sequence). The CDR3 region is CAWSGGLGNYGYTF. CDR3 DNA: TGTGCCTGGAGTGGTGGCCTAGGGAACTATGGCTACACCTTC.

This chain connects TRBV4-1 to TRBJ2-5; D might be TRBD1 or TRBD2, each matching 5 bases. V was clipped by 6 bases and J by 1 base, with 27 bases between them. This CDR3 region has 19 residues. Germline V CDR1 and CDR2: MGHRA, YSYEKL. The CDR3 DNA reads as TGCGCCAGCAGACAGGTCTTTTCCCGGGACCCAAAATTCCAAGAGACCCAGTACTTC. It translates to CASRQVFSRDPKFQETQYF.

The chain combines TRBV2 with TRBJ2-5, with D unresolved. V lost 0 bases, J lost 6 bases, and 5 bases lay in between. CDR3 length: 12 amino acids. Germline V gives CDR1 SNHLY, CDR2 FYNNEI. The CDR3 sequence: CASSEAGKTQYF. CDR3 bases: TGTGCCAGCAGTGAAGCGGGAAAGACCCAGTACTTC.

This rearrangement joins TRBV4-2 to TRBJ1-4, with D possibly TRBD1 on 6 matching bases. V lost 1 base and J 6 bases, leaving 15 bases between the germline ends. CDR1 is LGHNA and CDR2 is YNFKEQ in the germline V gene. The CDR3 covers 16 residues. CDR3 in amino acids: CASSQAAGGLYEKLFF. In DNA form, the CDR3 reads TGTGCCAGCAGCCAAGCGGCGGGGGGGCTATATGAAAAACTGTTTTTT.

In this sample, this clone turned up a few times. This chain joins TRBV7-8 and TRBJ2-2; no reliable D call. The V end was cut by 0 bases, the J end by 4 bases, with 15 bases between. The CDR3 loop spans 17 amino acids. Germline loops: CDR1 SGHVS, CDR2 FQNEAQ. CDR3 sequence: CASSLAVAAPLTGELFF. As DNA, the CDR3 is TGTGCCAGCAGCTTAGCTGTGGCAGCCCCCCTCACCGGGGAGCTGTTTTTT.

The rearrangement joins TRBV27 to TRBJ1-5, with D tentatively TRBD1 (6 bases). The CDR3 extends over 12 amino acids. Germline assignment: CDR1 MNHEY and CDR2 SMNVEV (reference sequence). V lost 10 bases, J lost 4 bases, and 11 bases lay in between. The CDR3 sequence is CATGQGNQPQHF. The CDR3 DNA reads as TGTGCCACAGGGCAGGGGAATCAGCCCCAGCATTTT.

The chain recombines TRBV25-1 with TRBJ1-1; TRBD1 agrees at 7 bases. Unmatched junction bases numbered 11, after V lost 11 bases and J lost 5 bases. CDR1 and CDR2 (germline): MGHDK, SYGVNS. The CDR3 is made up of 13 amino acids. CDR3 coding DNA: TGTGCCGGACAAACAGGGGATGGGACTGAAGCTTTCTTT. This sequence encodes CAGQTGDGTEAFF. Based on the CDR3 plus reference TRBV25-1 and TRBJ1-1, the full variable domain is EADIYQTPRYLVIGTGKKITLECSQTMGHDKMYWYQQDPGMELHLIHYSYGVNSTEKGDLSSESTVSRIRTEHFPLTLESARPSHTSQYLCAGQTGDGTEAFFGQGTRLTVV.

The chain joins TRBV7-8 to TRBJ2-5, with 9 bases aligning to TRBD2. This CDR3 is built from 13 residues. CDR1 is SGHVS and CDR2 is FQNEAQ in the germline V gene. V trimming: 5 bases; J trimming: 4 bases; junction bases outside the gene matches: 2. CDR3 nucleotides: TGTGCCAGCAGCATACTAGCGGGAGAGACCCAGTACTTC. Protein sequence: CASSILAGETQYF.